A selection of T cell receptor beta chains follows, all from one sample in a study of blood T cell repertoires in COVID-19. This table comes from immunoSEQ multiplex PCR, and its TCRdb copy is limited to in-frame clones, with some not included. The sample lists nearly 25,000 clones, approximately 81% seen once, with about 7% in the top ten. The sequencing input was peripheral blood. The receptors come from a man in his 70s with acute or convalescent COVID-19. CDR3s include the opening cysteine and the closing phenylalanine or tryptophan. The order of the fields is clone size, J gene, D gene, V gene, CDR3 DNA, CDR3 protein. D genes are given only for firm matches. Clone size is not always given. Where it is, it says once, few, many or a class for expanded clones.

size: -; J: TRBJ1-2; D: TRBD1; V: TRBV2; DNA: TGTGCCAGCAGTCAAGACAGGGGGCGAGGCTACACCTTC; CDR3: CASSQDRGRGYTF
size: -; J: TRBJ2-3; D: -; V: TRBV12-3/TRBV12-4; DNA: TGTGCCAGCAGGTTAGAATACACAGATACGCAGTATTTT; CDR3: CASRLEYTDTQYF
size: -; J: TRBJ2-1; D: -; V: TRBV2; DNA: TGTGCCAGCAGGCTAAACTACAATGAGCAGTTCTTC; CDR3: CASRLNYNEQFF
size: -; J: TRBJ2-1; D: TRBD2; V: TRBV10-1; DNA: TGCGCCGGAATCGGCGGGGGATACAATGAGCAGTTCTTC; CDR3: CAGIGGGYNEQFF
size: -; J: TRBJ1-1; D: -; V: TRBV6-5; DNA: TGTGCCAGCAGTTACTCGCGCGGGTCTTTGGCTTTCTTT; CDR3: CASSYSRGSLAFF
size: few; J: TRBJ2-3; D: -; V: TRBV19; DNA: TGTGCCAGTAGAAACTACCGCAGAACAGATACGCAGTATTTT; CDR3: CASRNYRRTDTQYF
size: few; J: TRBJ2-2; D: -; V: TRBV7-2; DNA: TGTGCCAGCAGCTCATGGGACTCCCGGGGCACCGGGGAGCTGTTTTTT; CDR3: CASSSWDSRGTGELFF
size: -; J: TRBJ2-1; D: TRBD2; V: TRBV7-6; DNA: TGTGCCAGCAGCTTAGCGTTAGGGACTAGCGTCTCCCTCAATGAGCAGTTCTTC; CDR3: CASSLALGTSVSLNEQFF
size: -; J: TRBJ2-5; D: TRBD2; V: TRBV5-1; DNA: TGCGCCAGCAGCTTGGGACTAGCGGGGTCACAAGAGACCCAGTACTTC; CDR3: CASSLGLAGSQETQYF
size: -; J: TRBJ2-2; D: -; V: TRBV23-1; DNA: TGCGCCAGCAGTCAATCCAAGGGACAAGGGGAAGATTTGGGCGGGGAGCTGTTTTTT; CDR3: CASSQSKGQGEDLGGELFF
size: -; J: TRBJ1-2; D: TRBD1; V: TRBV18; DNA: TGTGCCAGCTCACCACCCGGACAGGGGAACTATGGCTACACCTTC; CDR3: CASSPPGQGNYGYTF
size: -; J: TRBJ2-1; D: TRBD1; V: TRBV11-3; DNA: TGTGCCAGCAGCCTCCGACAGGGGGCTAACAATGAGCAGTTCTTC; CDR3: CASSLRQGANNEQFF
size: once; J: TRBJ1-2; D: -; V: TRBV24-1; DNA: TGTGCCACCAGTGACAGGGGATATGGCTACACCTTC; CDR3: CATSDRGYGYTF
size: -; J: TRBJ2-3; D: TRBD2; V: TRBV9; DNA: TGTGCCAGCAGCGTAGGGCCTAGCGGACGCACAGATACGCAGTATTTT; CDR3: CASSVGPSGRTDTQYF
size: -; J: TRBJ2-5; D: -; V: TRBV18; DNA: TGTGCCAGCTCACCAAGATCGAGAGAGACCCAGTACTTC; CDR3: CASSPRSRETQYF
size: -; J: TRBJ1-3; D: -; V: TRBV6-6; DNA: TGTGCCAGCAGTTACTCGTCAGCAGGGTCTGGAAACACCATATATTTT; CDR3: CASSYSSAGSGNTIYF
size: -; J: TRBJ1-2; D: -; V: TRBV20-1; DNA: TGCAGTGCTAGTGAACAGGTAGCCTATGGCTACACCTTC; CDR3: CSASEQVAYGYTF
size: -; J: TRBJ2-5; D: -; V: TRBV30; DNA: TGTGCCTGGACACAGGGAGCCGAGACCCAGTACTTC; CDR3: CAWTQGAETQYF
size: few; J: TRBJ1-5; D: TRBD1; V: TRBV2; DNA: TGTGCCAGCAGTGGACATACAGGGGATCAGCCCCAGCATTTT; CDR3: CASSGHTGDQPQHF
size: -; J: TRBJ2-3; D: TRBD1; V: TRBV6-2/TRBV6-3; DNA: TGTGCCAGCAGCCAACGAAGGACAGGGGTTCCAGATACGCAGTATTTT; CDR3: CASSQRRTGVPDTQYF
size: -; J: TRBJ2-1; D: TRBD2; V: TRBV5-1; DNA: TGCGCCAGCAGCTTGAGAAGTAGCGGGGGGGAAAATGAGCAGTTCTTC; CDR3: CASSLRSSGGENEQFF
size: -; J: TRBJ2-5; D: TRBD2; V: TRBV15; DNA: TGTGCCACCAGCAGAGATGGTGCGGGGGGCCCCGGGGAGACCCAGTACTTC; CDR3: CATSRDGAGGPGETQYF
size: -; J: TRBJ2-7; D: TRBD2; V: TRBV6-6; DNA: TGTGCCAGCAGTTACTCCCAAGCGGGAGGCCCCCTCGAGCAGTACTTC; CDR3: CASSYSQAGGPLEQYF
size: -; J: TRBJ1-6; D: -; V: TRBV5-1; DNA: TGCGCCAGCCCGTATCCGGGGGGGGGCTCACCCCTCCACTTT; CDR3: CASPYPGGGSPLHF
size: -; J: TRBJ2-3; D: TRBD2; V: TRBV5-8; DNA: TGTGCCAGCAGCTTGGGTAGCGGGAGGTCAGATACGCAGTATTTT; CDR3: CASSLGSGRSDTQYF
size: -; J: TRBJ1-4; D: TRBD1; V: TRBV18; DNA: TGTGCCAGCTCTCAGACAGGGGCCGTAACAACTAATGAAAAACTGTTTTTT; CDR3: CASSQTGAVTTNEKLFF
size: medium-sized; J: TRBJ2-2; D: TRBD1; V: TRBV7-3; DNA: TGTGCCAGCAGCAGGGACAGGGCTTGGACCGGGGAGCTGTTTTTT; CDR3: CASSRDRAWTGELFF
size: -; J: TRBJ1-4; D: -; V: TRBV19; DNA: TGTGCCAGTAGTAGGGGAGCAACTAATGAAAAACTGTTTTTT; CDR3: CASSRGATNEKLFF
size: -; J: TRBJ1-4; D: -; V: TRBV19; DNA: TGTGCCAGTAGTATAGGGCCCCAAGGGGGGGATGAAAAACTGTTTTTT; CDR3: CASSIGPQGGDEKLFF
size: -; J: TRBJ2-3; D: TRBD2; V: TRBV2; DNA: TGTGCCAGCAGTGACGAAGCGGGGGGGGTCACAGATACGCAGTATTTT; CDR3: CASSDEAGGVTDTQYF
size: few; J: TRBJ1-4; D: TRBD1; V: TRBV6-2/TRBV6-3; DNA: TGTGCCAGCAGTCGAGGACAGGCAGCAACTAATGAAAAACTGTTTTTT; CDR3: CASSRGQAATNEKLFF
size: -; J: TRBJ1-5; D: -; V: TRBV5-1; DNA: TGCGCCAGCAGCTTGGGCGGACAGACTAATCAGCCCCAGCATTTT; CDR3: CASSLGGQTNQPQHF
size: -; J: TRBJ1-1; D: -; V: TRBV19; DNA: TGTGCCAGTAGTATCCAGCGGAACACTGAAGCTTTCTTT; CDR3: CASSIQRNTEAFF
size: -; J: TRBJ2-7; D: -; V: TRBV7-9; DNA: TGTGCCAGCAGCTCCTCGACAGTCTCCTACGAGCAGTACTTC; CDR3: CASSSSTVSYEQYF
size: -; J: TRBJ2-1; D: -; V: TRBV6-2/TRBV6-3; DNA: TGTGCCAGCAGTTACGGGTCGGTCCACGGGTTTTATGAGCAGTTCTTC; CDR3: CASSYGSVHGFYEQFF
size: -; J: TRBJ2-7; D: -; V: TRBV11-2; DNA: TGTGCCAGCAGCGCGACCTACGAGCAGTACTTC; CDR3: CASSATYEQYF
size: -; J: TRBJ1-1; D: TRBD1; V: TRBV29-1; DNA: TGCAGCGTTGGGACAGGGGTGAACACTGAAGCTTTCTTT; CDR3: CSVGTGVNTEAFF
size: -; J: TRBJ2-4; D: -; V: TRBV7-2; DNA: TGTGCCAGCAGCTTTGGTGACAGGAAAAACATTCAGTACTTC; CDR3: CASSFGDRKNIQYF
size: -; J: TRBJ1-2; D: -; V: TRBV24-1; DNA: TGTGCCACCAGTGATTTTACAACTAACTATGGCTACACCTTC; CDR3: CATSDFTTNYGYTF
size: once; J: TRBJ1-1; D: -; V: TRBV19; DNA: TGTGCCAGTAGGGTACAGGGCGGCACTGAAGCTTTCTTT; CDR3: CASRVQGGTEAFF
size: -; J: TRBJ2-5; D: -; V: TRBV18; DNA: TGTGCCAGCTCGCTTCCGGGGGGCTACCAAGAGACCCAGTACTTC; CDR3: CASSLPGGYQETQYF
size: -; J: TRBJ2-5; D: TRBD1; V: TRBV6-5; DNA: TGTGCCAGCAGTTTGGGACAGGGGGCACGGGAGACCCAGTACTTC; CDR3: CASSLGQGARETQYF
size: few; J: TRBJ2-2; D: TRBD2; V: TRBV6-1; DNA: TGTGCCAGCAGTGGTCAGCGGGGCCAGAACACCGGGGAGCTGTTTTTT; CDR3: CASSGQRGQNTGELFF
size: once; J: TRBJ2-3; D: TRBD2; V: TRBV9; DNA: TGTGCCAGCAGCGTAGGAGGGGAGACTAGCGGCCCCTCGCAGTATTTT; CDR3: CASSVGGETSGPSQYF
size: few; J: TRBJ1-5; D: -; V: TRBV19; DNA: TGTGCCAGTAGGGGGGGGGCGAGCAATCAGCCCCAGCATTTT; CDR3: CASRGGASNQPQHF
size: -; J: TRBJ2-7; D: -; V: TRBV7-2; DNA: TGTGCCAGCAGCCCGTTGACTGGATTCGTCCACGAGCAGTACTTC; CDR3: CASSPLTGFVHEQYF
size: -; J: TRBJ1-4; D: TRBD1; V: TRBV12-3/TRBV12-4; DNA: TGTGCCAGCAGTTTCGAGGACAGGGGAAAACTGTTTTTT; CDR3: CASSFEDRGKLFF